The present T cell receptor (beta chain) was sequenced within a study of neurological immune-mediated disorders. The authors made cDNA by 5'RACE with 10-nucleotide random UMIs. TCRdb analysed the 5' RACE reads with MiXCR anew, one entry per CDR3 protein. This table holds about 50,000 distinct CDR3 sequences, roughly 17% found once. The V and J ends lost 0 bases and 8 bases respectively, with 14 bases between them. The CDR3 contains 15 residues. CDR1 and CDR2 from the germline V gene are SGHRS and YFSETQ. This clonotype was seen many times. This chain joins TRBV5-1 and TRBJ2-2; D unresolved. The receptor was isolated from a man aged 60 to 75 in good health. Sequencing input: PBMCs. The CDR3 spells CASSLGQHSSGELFF. The CDR3 coding sequence is TGCGCCAGCAGCTTGGGACAACACTCCTCGGGGGAGCTGTTTTTT.